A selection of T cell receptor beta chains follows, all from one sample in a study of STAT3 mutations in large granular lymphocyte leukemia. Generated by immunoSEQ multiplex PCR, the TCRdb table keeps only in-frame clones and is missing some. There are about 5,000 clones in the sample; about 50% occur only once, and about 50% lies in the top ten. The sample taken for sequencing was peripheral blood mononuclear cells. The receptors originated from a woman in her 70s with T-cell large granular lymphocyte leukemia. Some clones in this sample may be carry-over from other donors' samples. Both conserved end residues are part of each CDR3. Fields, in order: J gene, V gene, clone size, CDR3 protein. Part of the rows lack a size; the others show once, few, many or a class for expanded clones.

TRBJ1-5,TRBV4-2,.,CASSQVAGNSNQPQHF
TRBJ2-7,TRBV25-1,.,CASSEPSDPYEQYF
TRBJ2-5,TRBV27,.,CASSSRLEETQYF
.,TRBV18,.,CASSPETGGAYEQYF
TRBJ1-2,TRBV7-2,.,CASSFRRSLSYYGYTF
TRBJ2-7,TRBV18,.,CASSPGQAGGEQYF
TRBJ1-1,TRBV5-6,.,CASTTTRLNTEAFF
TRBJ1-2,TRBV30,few,CAWSGSGRQGTF
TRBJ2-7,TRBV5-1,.,CASSWDSPSIYEQYF
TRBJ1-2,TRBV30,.,CAWSGQDYGYTF